This is a list of T cell receptor beta chains from one sample in a study of chemoradiotherapy in HPV16-positive cancers. Clones were sequenced by immunoSEQ multiplex PCR, and TCRdb holds only the in-frame ones, with some missing. The data contain some 2,900 clones, approximately 86% of them singletons. The input for sequencing was tumor tissue, taken from a patient who underwent chemoradiotherapy. The receptor source for this set is a human donor with HPV-associated anogenital cancer. Each CDR3 is given with its conserved first and last residue. The D gene is left open where the match is weak. Clone sizes are given selectively: once, few, many, or a class where the clone is expanded.

>TRBV19|-|TRBJ2-5|TRBD1
TGTGCCAGTAGTACCCAGACAGGGGGAGAGACCCAGTACTTC
CASSTQTGGETQYF
>TRBV4-1|-|TRBJ1-4|TRBD1
TGCGCCAGCAGAACACAGGGGTCCGAAAAACTGTTTTTT
CASRTQGSEKLFF
>TRBV27|few|TRBJ1-1|-
TGTGCCAGCAGTTTGGTCAGAGACACTGAAGCTTTCTTT
CASSLVRDTEAFF
>TRBV27|-|TRBJ1-2|TRBD1
TGTGCCAGCAGTTTTACCGGGACAGGAGGCTACACCTTC
CASSFTGTGGYTF
>TRBV7-7|-|TRBJ1-4|-
TGTGCTAGCAGCCCAAGTTGGGGGGCCACTAATGAAAAACTGTTTTTT
CASSPSWGATNEKLFF
>TRBV19|few|TRBJ1-1|-
TGTGCCAGTAGTCGACAGGTGGGCACTGAAGCTTTCTTT
CASSRQVGTEAFF
>TRBV7-2|-|TRBJ1-1|-
TGTGCCAGCAGGCCACGGGGGAGCACTGAAGCTTTCTTT
CASRPRGSTEAFF
>TRBV25-1|-|TRBJ1-5|-
TGTGCCAGCAGTGAACCCACTGGGGATCAGCCCCAGCATTTT
CASSEPTGDQPQHF
>TRBV6-6|-|TRBJ2-1|-
TGTGCCAGCAGTCCGAGGAGTGAGCAGTTCTTC
CASSPRSEQFF
>TRBV7-2|-|TRBJ1-6|-
TGTGCCAGCAGCTTAGAATTCTGGGATTCACCCCTCCACTTT
CASSLEFWDSPLHF
>TRBV19|-|TRBJ2-5|-
TGTGCCAGTAGTATGCTGGACCAAGAGACCCAGTACTTC
CASSMLDQETQYF
>TRBV4-1|once|TRBJ2-7|-
TGCGCCAGCAGCCAAGATAAGGGGTTCTACGAGCAGTACTTC
CASSQDKGFYEQYF
>TRBV15|-|TRBJ2-5|-
TGTGCCACCAGCAGAGATAAGGGGGGGCGGACCCAGTACTTC
CATSRDKGGRTQYF
>TRBV28|-|TRBJ1-5|-
TGTGCCAGCAGTTTAGTGGGGGCAGGACAGCCCCAGCATTTT
CASSLVGAGQPQHF
>TRBV5-6|-|TRBJ2-7|-
TGTGCCAGCAGCTCCCTTGCCGGACAGACCTACGAGCAGTACTTC
CASSSLAGQTYEQYF
>TRBV5-5|-|TRBJ1-3|-
TGTGCCAGCAGCTTGGCACGGGGAAACACCATATATTTT
CASSLARGNTIYF
>TRBV11-2|-|TRBJ2-7|-
TGTGCCAGCAGCTTAGTAAGCCAGCCATCCTACGAGCAGTACTTC
CASSLVSQPSYEQYF
>TRBV7-3|-|TRBJ2-7|-
TGTGCCAGCAGCCGATCGGAGGGACTCATTTACGAGCAGTACTTC
CASSRSEGLIYEQYF
>TRBV4-2|-|TRBJ1-1|-
TGTGCCAGCAGCCAAGATCCTAACAGCGGGACTGAAGCTTTCTTT
CASSQDPNSGTEAFF
>TRBV4-1|-|TRBJ2-7|TRBD1
TGCGCCAGCAGCCAAGAGGACAGGGGTTCCTACGAGCAGTACTTC
CASSQEDRGSYEQYF
>TRBV4-3|-|TRBJ2-3|-
TGCGCCAGCAGCCAGAGCTCCGGGACCCCCGGTGATACGCAGTATTTT
CASSQSSGTPGDTQYF
>TRBV28|-|TRBJ2-5|-
TGTGCCAGCGGTTTAGCCCCTCCAGAGACCCAGTACTTC
CASGLAPPETQYF
>TRBV19|-|TRBJ1-6|TRBD1
TGTGCCAGTAGTCGGATGGAGGGACAGAGCATTTCACCCCTCCACTTT
CASSRMEGQSISPLHF
>TRBV6-6|-|TRBJ2-2|TRBD1
TGTGCCAGCAGTTACGAAGGGGGCGACACCGGGGAGCTGTTTTTT
CASSYEGGDTGELFF
>TRBV15|-|TRBJ1-4|-
TGTGCCACCGATCGTGGTTTGGGAAAGGAAAAACTGTTTTTT
CATDRGLGKEKLFF
>TRBV9|-|TRBJ1-3|TRBD1
TGTGCCAGCAGCCCTTATGACAGGGCAGAAGGAAACACCATATATTTT
CASSPYDRAEGNTIYF
>TRBV7-8|once|TRBJ2-3|TRBD2
TGTGCCAGCAGCCTGACCTCTGGGGGGGGTAACACAGATACGCAGTATTTT
CASSLTSGGGNTDTQYF
>TRBV19|-|TRBJ2-4|TRBD2
TGTGCCAGTAGTAAAGTGGGGCTAGCGGGAGGGGGGGCCAAAAACATTCAGTACTTC
CASSKVGLAGGGAKNIQYF
>TRBV13|-|TRBJ2-3|TRBD2
TGTGCCAGCAGCTTAGACCGGACTAGCGGGGGGGGTACGCAGTATTTT
CASSLDRTSGGGTQYF
>TRBV28|-|TRBJ1-5|-
TGTGCCAGCAGGCCGCTTTGGGGATTTGATCAGCCCCAGCATTTT
CASRPLWGFDQPQHF
>TRBV4-3|-|TRBJ1-6|TRBD1
TGCGCCAGCAGCTTGGCAGGGGGCCAACTCCATTATAATTCACCCCTCCACTTT
CASSLAGGQLHYNSPLHF
>TRBV19|-|TRBJ1-3|-
TGTGCCAGTAGGCAACAGGGATCCTCTGGAAACACCATATATTTT
CASRQQGSSGNTIYF